These 10 T cell receptor beta chains came from one sample sequenced in a study of T cells expressing NK-cell markers. TCRdb processed the 5' RACE reads again and assigns one entry to each CDR3 protein, with no DNA. The sample shows 400,000 to 450,000 distinct CDR3 sequences, and approximately 6.8% sits with its ten largest clones. Specimen: blood T cells: a sorted CD56 or NKG2C T cell subset, CD4+ or CD8+ T cells, or bulk PBMC T cells (not recorded which). The receptor set was obtained from a woman aged 18-69 years in good health.

The genes are TRBV29-1 and TRBJ2-7; with no DNA, the TCRdb D assignment of TRBD2 cannot be verified. Germline V CDR1 and CDR2: SQVTM, ANQGSEA. The CDR3 contains 11 residues. The CDR3 sequence: CSVAEGYEQYF.

This sequence joins TRBV2 and TRBJ2-7; absent DNA, TCRdb's TRBD2 call cannot be checked. There are 15 residues in the CDR3. CDR1 and CDR2 (germline): SNHLY, FYNNEI. The CDR3 spells CASGGGQGVPYEQYF. Together with reference TRBV2 and TRBJ2-7, the CDR3 gives the full variable domain: EPEVTQTPSHQVTQMGQEVILRCVPISNHLYFYWYRQILGQKVEFLVSFYNNEISEKSEIFDDQFSVERPDGSNFTLKIRSTKLEDSAMYFCASGGGQGVPYEQYFGPGTRLTVT.

The chain uses TRBV5-1 and TRBJ2-7; TCRdb proposes TRBD1, but this gene call is untestable without DNA. The CDR3 sequence is 15 residues long. Germline-derived CDR1 and CDR2 are SGHRS and YFSETQ. The CDR3 is CASSLDDSNSYEQYF.

V gene TRBV5-1 combines with J gene TRBJ2-5; there is no DNA to check the TCRdb D call of TRBD1. The CDR3 runs 14 residues. Germline V gene lookup returns CDR1 SGHRS and CDR2 YFSETQ. The CDR3 reads CASSTDRLQETQYF.

The chain combines TRBV29-1 with TRBJ2-7; the TRBD2 assignment by TCRdb is unverifiable without DNA. The CDR3 has 14 amino acids. Germline CDR1 SQVTM, CDR2 ANQGSEA. CDR3 sequence reads: CSVAGPWNSYEQYF.

The V gene is TRBV5-5, the J gene TRBJ2-2; TCRdb selects TRBD2, and the lack of DNA leaves this call unchecked. In germline, CDR1 is SGHKS, CDR2 YYEKEE (reference sequence). The CDR3 sequence is 16 residues long. Here the CDR3 reads CASSFRDPPNTGELFF.

The chain recombines TRBV7-9 with TRBJ2-7; the TRBD2 assignment by TCRdb is unverifiable without DNA. The CDR3 length is 13 residues. Germline V gene lookup returns CDR1 SEHNR and CDR2 FQNEAQ (reference sequence). The CDR3 spells CASSPGTTREQYF.

The CDR3 is CASSPSYRETQYF. The gene calls are TRBV12-3 or TRBV12-4 and TRBJ2-5; TCRdb picks TRBD1, but there is no DNA to check that call. The CDR3 has 13 residues.

V and J are TRBV7-6 and TRBJ1-1; TCRdb's D gene call, TRBD1, goes unchecked for lack of DNA. CDR1 SGHVS and CDR2 FNYEAQ come from the germline V gene. The CDR3 contains 14 residues. This CDR3 reads CASSPLGQPIEAFF.

The gene calls are TRBV19 and TRBJ2-1; TCRdb names TRBD1, which stays unverified in the absence of DNA. Germline CDR1 reads LNHDA; CDR2 reads SQIVND (reference sequence). The length of the CDR3 is 12 residues. The CDR3 reads CASSMGGPKQFF.